The TCR beta chain under discussion was sequenced for a study of blood T cell repertoires in COVID-19. Study context: Samples came from the United States, Italy and Spain, spanning acute and convalescent COVID-19. The cDNA or gDNA used as material had been derived from T cells, B-cell-depleted T cells, or PBMCs.

Per the original data handling: Nucleated cell counts were estimated from reference gene primer amplification. Some clones are missing from TCRdb's copy, which holds only in-frame ones; the method was immunoSEQ multiplex PCR. V, J and clone size are taken as reported in that table, and D and trimming were inferred from the DNA itself. The profile covers 210,000 or so clones, with around 90% appearing a single time and under 1.5% taken by the ten largest. Germline V gives CDR1 KGHSH, CDR2 LQKENI. This CDR3 contains 14 residues. J was trimmed by 4 bases and V by 3 bases; bases with no gene match: 2. The sample was peripheral blood. The chain joins TRBV18 to TRBJ2-1; 8 positions agree with TRBD1. The sequence was collected from a man aged 25 to 40 with acute or convalescent COVID-19. The CDR3 loop is CASSPGQVYNEQFF. DNA for the CDR3: TGTGCCAGCTCACCGGGACAGGTGTACAATGAGCAGTTCTTC.